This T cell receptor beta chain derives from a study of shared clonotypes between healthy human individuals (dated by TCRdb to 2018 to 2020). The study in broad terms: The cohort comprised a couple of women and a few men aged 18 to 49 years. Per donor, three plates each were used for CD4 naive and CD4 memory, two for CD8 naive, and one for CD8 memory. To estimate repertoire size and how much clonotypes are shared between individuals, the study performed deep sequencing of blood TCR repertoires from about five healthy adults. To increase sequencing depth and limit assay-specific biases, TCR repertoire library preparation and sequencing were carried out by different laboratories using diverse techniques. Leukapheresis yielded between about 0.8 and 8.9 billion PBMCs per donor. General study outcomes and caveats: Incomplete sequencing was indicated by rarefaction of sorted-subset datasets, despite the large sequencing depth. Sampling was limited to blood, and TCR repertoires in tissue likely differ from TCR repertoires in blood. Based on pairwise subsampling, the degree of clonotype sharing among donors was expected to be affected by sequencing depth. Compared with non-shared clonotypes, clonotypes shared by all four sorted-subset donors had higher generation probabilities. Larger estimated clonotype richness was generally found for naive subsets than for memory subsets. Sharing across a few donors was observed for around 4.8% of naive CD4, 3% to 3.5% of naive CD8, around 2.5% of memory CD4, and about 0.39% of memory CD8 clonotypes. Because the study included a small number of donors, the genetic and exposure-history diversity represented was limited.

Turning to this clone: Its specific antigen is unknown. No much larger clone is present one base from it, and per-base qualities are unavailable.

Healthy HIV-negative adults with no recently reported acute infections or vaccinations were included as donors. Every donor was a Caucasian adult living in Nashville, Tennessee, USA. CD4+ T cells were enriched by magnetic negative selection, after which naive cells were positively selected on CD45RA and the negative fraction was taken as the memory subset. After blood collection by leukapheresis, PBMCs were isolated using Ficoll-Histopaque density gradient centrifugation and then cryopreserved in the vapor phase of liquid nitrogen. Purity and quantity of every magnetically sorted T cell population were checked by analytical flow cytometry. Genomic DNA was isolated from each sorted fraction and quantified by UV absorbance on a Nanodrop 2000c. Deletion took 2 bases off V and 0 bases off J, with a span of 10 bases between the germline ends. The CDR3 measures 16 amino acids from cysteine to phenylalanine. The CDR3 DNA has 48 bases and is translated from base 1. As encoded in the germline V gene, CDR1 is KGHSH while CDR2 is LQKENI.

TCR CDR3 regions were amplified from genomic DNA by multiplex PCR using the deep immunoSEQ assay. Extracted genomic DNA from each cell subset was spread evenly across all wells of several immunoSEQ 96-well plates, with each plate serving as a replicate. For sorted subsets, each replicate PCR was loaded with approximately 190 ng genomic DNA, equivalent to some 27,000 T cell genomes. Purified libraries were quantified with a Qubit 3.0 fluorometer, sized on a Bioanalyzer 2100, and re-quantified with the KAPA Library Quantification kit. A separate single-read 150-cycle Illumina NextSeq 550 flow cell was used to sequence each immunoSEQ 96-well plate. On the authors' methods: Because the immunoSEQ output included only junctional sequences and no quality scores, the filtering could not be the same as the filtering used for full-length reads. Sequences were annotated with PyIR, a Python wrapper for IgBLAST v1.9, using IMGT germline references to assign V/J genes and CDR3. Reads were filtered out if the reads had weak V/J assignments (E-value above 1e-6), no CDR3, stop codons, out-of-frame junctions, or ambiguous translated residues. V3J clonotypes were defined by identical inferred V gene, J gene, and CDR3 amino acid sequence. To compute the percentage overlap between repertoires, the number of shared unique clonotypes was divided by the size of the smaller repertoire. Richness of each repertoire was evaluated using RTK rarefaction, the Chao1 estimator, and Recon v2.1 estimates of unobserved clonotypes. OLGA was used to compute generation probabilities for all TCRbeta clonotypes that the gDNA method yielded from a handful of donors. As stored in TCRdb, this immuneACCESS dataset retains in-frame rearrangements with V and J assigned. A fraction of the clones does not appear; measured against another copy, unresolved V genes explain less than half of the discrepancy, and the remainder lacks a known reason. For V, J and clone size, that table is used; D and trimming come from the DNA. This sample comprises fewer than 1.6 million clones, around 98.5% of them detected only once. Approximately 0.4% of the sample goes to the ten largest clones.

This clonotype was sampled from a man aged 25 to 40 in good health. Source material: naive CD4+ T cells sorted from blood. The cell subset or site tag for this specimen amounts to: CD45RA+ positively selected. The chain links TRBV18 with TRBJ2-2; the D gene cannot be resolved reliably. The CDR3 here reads CASSPMRLSNTGELFF. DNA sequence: TGTGCCAGCTCACCAATGAGGCTATCGAACACCGGGGAGCTGTTTTTT.